A single T cell receptor beta chain is shown here with its context. Its antigen remains unknown. This specimen belongs to a study of cytomegalovirus exposure and HLA in healthy donors. On the study more broadly: Earlier results showed 90 million to 130 million unique TCR beta sequences derived from roughly 200 million T cells. Study-wide results and caveats: Association of a missense DCLRE1C variant with TCR beta V- and J-gene trimming was reported in a later analysis. Investigators reported approximately 150 TCR beta chains as tied to cytomegalovirus. Later analysis placed DRB1 highest and HLA-C lowest in TCR association rates, which differed by HLA locus.

J lost 6 bases, V lost 3 bases, and 11 bases had no gene match. The germline V gene encodes CDR1 SGHRS and CDR2 YFSETQ. This CDR3 has 16 amino acids. Primers included in the PCR were 60 Vbeta and 13 Jbeta primers. Data came from immunoSEQ multiplex PCR; TCRdb stores just in-frame clones and leaves some out. This table holds around 140,000 clones, 60% to 80% found once. The rearrangement joins TRBV5-1 to TRBJ2-2; 7 bases match TRBD1. The receptor was derived from a man aged 40-49 years in good health and CMV-seronegative. The source material was PBMCs. CDR3 bases: TGCGCCAGCAGCTCCGGACCCGACAGGGCTCCCGGGGAGCTGTTTTTT. Translation gives CASSSGPDRAPGELFF. The full variable domain, its missing parts supplied by reference TRBV5-1 and TRBJ2-2, is KAGVTQTPRYLIKTRGQQVTLSCSPISGHRSVSWYQQTPGQGLQFLFEYFSETQRNKGNFPGRFSGRQFSNSRSEMNVSTLELGDSALYLCASSSGPDRAPGELFFGEGSRLTVL.